This TCR beta chain came from a study of CD8 T cells in ankylosing spondylitis. Preparation of TCR beta libraries was done by quantitative 5'-RACE with molecular barcodes. MiXCR was run by TCRdb on the 5' RACE reads, yielding one entry per CDR3 protein. Of 800,000 to 900,000 distinct CDR3 sequences detected, about an eighth appear once; the ten largest clones hold roughly 0.51%. Study observations and caveats: Reportedly, matched ankylosing spondylitis synovial fluid was significantly enriched for disease-linked clones. Ankylosing spondylitis blood appeared to be characterized by a TCR beta motif of several highly homologous variants.

On this clonotype: Its specificity is unknown.

V was trimmed by 2 bases and J by 6 bases, leaving 4 bases between them. CDR1 and CDR2 from the germline V gene are SEHNR and FQNEAQ (reference sequence). The CDR3 spans 12 residues. The receptor was derived from a male donor with ankylosing spondylitis. The V and J genes are TRBV7-9 and TRBJ1-4; no reliable D call. The material sequenced was blood, either unsorted or a sorted T cell fraction (not recorded which). CDR3 residues: CASSLSDEKLFF. The CDR3 coding sequence is TGTGCCAGCAGCTTATCGGATGAAAAACTGTTTTTT.